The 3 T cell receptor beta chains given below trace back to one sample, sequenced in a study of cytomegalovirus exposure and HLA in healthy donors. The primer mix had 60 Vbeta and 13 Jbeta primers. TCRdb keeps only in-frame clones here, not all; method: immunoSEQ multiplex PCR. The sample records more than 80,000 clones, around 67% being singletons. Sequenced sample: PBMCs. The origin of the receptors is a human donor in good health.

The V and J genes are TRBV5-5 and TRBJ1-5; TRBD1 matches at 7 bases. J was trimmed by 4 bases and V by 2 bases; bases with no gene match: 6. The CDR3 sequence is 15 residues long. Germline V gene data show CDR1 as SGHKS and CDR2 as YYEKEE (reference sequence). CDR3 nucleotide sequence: TGTGCCAGCAGCTTCCGAATACAGGGGAATCAGCCCCAGCATTTT. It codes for CASSFRIQGNQPQHF.

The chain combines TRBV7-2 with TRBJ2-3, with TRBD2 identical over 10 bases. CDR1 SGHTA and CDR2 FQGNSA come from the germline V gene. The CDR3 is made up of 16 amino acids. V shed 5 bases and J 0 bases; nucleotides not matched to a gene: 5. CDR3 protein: CASSRLAGVSTDTQYF. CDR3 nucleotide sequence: TGTGCCAGCAGCCGTCTAGCGGGGGTTAGCACAGATACGCAGTATTTT.

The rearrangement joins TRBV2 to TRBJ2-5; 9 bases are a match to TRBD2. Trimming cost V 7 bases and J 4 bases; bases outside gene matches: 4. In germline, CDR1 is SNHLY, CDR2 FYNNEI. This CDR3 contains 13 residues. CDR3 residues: CASMEAGGETQYF. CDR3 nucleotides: TGTGCCAGCATGGAAGCGGGGGGAGAGACCCAGTACTTC.